This record covers a single T cell receptor beta chain. CDR1 and CDR2 (germline): SGHDT, YYEEEE. CDR3 length: 13 residues. Trimming took off 0 bases at V and 8 bases at J, with 8 bases between the two ends. Here immunoSEQ multiplex PCR was the method, and the copy in TCRdb shows in-frame clones only, minus some. The table lists some 66,000 clones, roughly nine tenths of them singletons. The data stem from a study of T cell responses to AZD1222 COVID-19 vaccine. The receptor comes from an adult in good health. Sequencing was performed on peripheral blood, taken on day 0 of AZD1222 vaccination. V is TRBV5-6 and J is TRBJ1-4; no reliable D call. This CDR3 is CASSLAGPEKLFF. The DNA of the CDR3 is TGTGCCAGCAGCTTGGCCGGACCGGAAAAACTGTTTTTT.